This T cell receptor (beta chain) was profiled in a study of cytomegalovirus exposure and HLA in healthy donors. The V end lost 2 bases, the J end lost 5 bases, and 10 bases lay between the germline ends. Germline V gene data show CDR1 as SGHTA and CDR2 as FQGNSA. The CDR3 has 13 residues. Primers for the PCR totalled 60 Vbeta and 13 Jbeta. Assay used: immunoSEQ multiplex PCR; TCRdb lists only in-frame clones, some missing. The sample carries about 76,000 clones, about 81% recorded once. This sequence joins TRBV7-2 and TRBJ2-7; D might be TRBD1 (6 bases). The sequenced sample consisted of PBMCs. The receptor's source is a woman aged 40 to 50 in good health and CMV-seropositive. CDR3 DNA sequence: TGTGCCAGCAGCTTAAGGGGGATCCACGAGCAGTACTTC. As protein: CASSLRGIHEQYF.